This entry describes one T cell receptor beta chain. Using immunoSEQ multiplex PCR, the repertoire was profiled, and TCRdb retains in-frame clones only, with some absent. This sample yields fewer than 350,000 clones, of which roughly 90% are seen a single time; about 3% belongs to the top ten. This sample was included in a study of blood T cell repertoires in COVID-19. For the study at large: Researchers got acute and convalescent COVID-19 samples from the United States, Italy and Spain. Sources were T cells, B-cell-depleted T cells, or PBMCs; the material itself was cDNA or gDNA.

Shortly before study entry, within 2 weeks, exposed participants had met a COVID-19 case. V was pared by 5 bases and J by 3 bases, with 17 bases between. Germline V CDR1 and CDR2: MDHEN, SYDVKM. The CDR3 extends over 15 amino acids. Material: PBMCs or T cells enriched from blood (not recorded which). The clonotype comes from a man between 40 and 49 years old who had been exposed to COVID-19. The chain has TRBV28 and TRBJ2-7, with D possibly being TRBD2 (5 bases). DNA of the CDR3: TGTGCCAGCAGTCAGCTGGCGTCGGGGAACTACGAGCAGTACTTC. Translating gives CASSQLASGNYEQYF.